This T cell receptor beta chain appears in the sequencing data of a study of blood T cell repertoires in COVID-19 (TCRdb year 2020). Regarding the research as a whole: The collaborator samples originated in the United States, Italy and Spain and spanned the acute and convalescent phases of COVID-19. Where HLA class I and class II types were available, the types were taken from metadata supplied by the sample provider, not from assay-based typing. The samples were drawn from the first 160 participants of the ongoing ImmuneRACE study and from 1,254 subjects provided by 6 global collaborators. The dataset comprised deeply sampled blood TCRbeta repertoires from subjects exposed to, actively infected with, or recovered from COVID-19. A de-identified subject ID, COVID-19 status, age in years and sex were almost always included in the sample metadata. The repertoires were made available in a free public database intended to serve as a resource for research on the immune response to SARS-CoV-2. The prospective study material was composed of cDNA or gDNA derived from T cells, B-cell-depleted T cells, or PBMCs. Overall results and qualifications from the work: The amount of clinical and demographic metadata varied by source and participant and was provided uncurated.

In the case of this clone: The target of this receptor is not known. Base-call qualities are not available, and no considerably larger clone is one nucleotide away.

Whole blood was collected in K2EDTA tubes by collaborating institutions according to the institutions' own protocols. For TCRbeta analysis, collaborator samples were shipped as frozen whole blood, as isolated PBMCs, or as DNA extracted from either sample type. TCRbeta CDR3 regions were amplified from genomic DNA using the immunoSEQ Assay, a bias-controlled multiplex PCR. The study's processing was this. Nucleated cell counts per sample were estimated from amplification of reference gene primers within the assay. To quantify the absolute abundance of each unique TCRbeta CDR3 rearrangement, sequence reads were collapsed and filtered. For each sample, productive Simpson clonality was calculated as the square root of Simpson's diversity index across productive rearrangements. TCRdb took over this immuneACCESS table, retaining in-frame rearrangements with V and J assigned. Such tables are incomplete; in checked studies, under half of the missing clones stem from an unresolved V gene, and the remainder is unexplained. The V and J calls and clone size come from that table; D and trimming were worked out from the DNA. Present in this sample are some 140,000 clones, less than 95% of which were seen just once. 0.45% to 0.65% of the sample belongs to the ten largest clones.

The germline V gene encodes CDR1 MDHEN and CDR2 SYDVKM. V is pared back by 5 bases and J by 7 bases, with 6 bases lying between the germline termini. The CDR3 covers 12 residues, taking in both the cysteine and the phenylalanine. Only CDR3 DNA is held: 36 bases, read in frame from base 1. The receptor's source is a man aged 45-65 years with acute or convalescent COVID-19. The sequenced sample consisted of peripheral blood. The sequence is built from TRBV28 and TRBJ1-6; no D segment can be confidently identified. At the DNA level, the sequence is TGTGCCAGCAGTCTCCTAAATTCACCCCTCCACTTT. This codes for CASSLLNSPLHF.